This entry concerns a single T cell receptor (beta chain). Its antigen is undetermined. The table came from immunoSEQ multiplex PCR; TCRdb's copy has only in-frame clones and leaves some out. This table has around 180,000 clones, almost 90% appearing once. The germline V gene encodes CDR1 MNHNS and CDR2 SASEGT. The CDR3 is 14 amino acids. Between the trimmed V and J ends, which lost 1 base and 2 bases, there was a span of 8 bases. These data come from a study of T cell responses to AZD1222 COVID-19 vaccine. Study outcomes and limitations: Sampling that yielded the repertoires occurred only after the peak T cell response.

This specimen was peripheral blood, taken on day 0 of AZD1222 vaccination. The sequence came from an adult in good health. The chain recombines TRBV6-1 with TRBJ2-5; D is ambiguous. CDR3 residues: CASSEGSEQETQYF. The CDR3 nucleotides are TGTGCCAGCAGTGAAGGAAGTGAGCAAGAGACCCAGTACTTC.